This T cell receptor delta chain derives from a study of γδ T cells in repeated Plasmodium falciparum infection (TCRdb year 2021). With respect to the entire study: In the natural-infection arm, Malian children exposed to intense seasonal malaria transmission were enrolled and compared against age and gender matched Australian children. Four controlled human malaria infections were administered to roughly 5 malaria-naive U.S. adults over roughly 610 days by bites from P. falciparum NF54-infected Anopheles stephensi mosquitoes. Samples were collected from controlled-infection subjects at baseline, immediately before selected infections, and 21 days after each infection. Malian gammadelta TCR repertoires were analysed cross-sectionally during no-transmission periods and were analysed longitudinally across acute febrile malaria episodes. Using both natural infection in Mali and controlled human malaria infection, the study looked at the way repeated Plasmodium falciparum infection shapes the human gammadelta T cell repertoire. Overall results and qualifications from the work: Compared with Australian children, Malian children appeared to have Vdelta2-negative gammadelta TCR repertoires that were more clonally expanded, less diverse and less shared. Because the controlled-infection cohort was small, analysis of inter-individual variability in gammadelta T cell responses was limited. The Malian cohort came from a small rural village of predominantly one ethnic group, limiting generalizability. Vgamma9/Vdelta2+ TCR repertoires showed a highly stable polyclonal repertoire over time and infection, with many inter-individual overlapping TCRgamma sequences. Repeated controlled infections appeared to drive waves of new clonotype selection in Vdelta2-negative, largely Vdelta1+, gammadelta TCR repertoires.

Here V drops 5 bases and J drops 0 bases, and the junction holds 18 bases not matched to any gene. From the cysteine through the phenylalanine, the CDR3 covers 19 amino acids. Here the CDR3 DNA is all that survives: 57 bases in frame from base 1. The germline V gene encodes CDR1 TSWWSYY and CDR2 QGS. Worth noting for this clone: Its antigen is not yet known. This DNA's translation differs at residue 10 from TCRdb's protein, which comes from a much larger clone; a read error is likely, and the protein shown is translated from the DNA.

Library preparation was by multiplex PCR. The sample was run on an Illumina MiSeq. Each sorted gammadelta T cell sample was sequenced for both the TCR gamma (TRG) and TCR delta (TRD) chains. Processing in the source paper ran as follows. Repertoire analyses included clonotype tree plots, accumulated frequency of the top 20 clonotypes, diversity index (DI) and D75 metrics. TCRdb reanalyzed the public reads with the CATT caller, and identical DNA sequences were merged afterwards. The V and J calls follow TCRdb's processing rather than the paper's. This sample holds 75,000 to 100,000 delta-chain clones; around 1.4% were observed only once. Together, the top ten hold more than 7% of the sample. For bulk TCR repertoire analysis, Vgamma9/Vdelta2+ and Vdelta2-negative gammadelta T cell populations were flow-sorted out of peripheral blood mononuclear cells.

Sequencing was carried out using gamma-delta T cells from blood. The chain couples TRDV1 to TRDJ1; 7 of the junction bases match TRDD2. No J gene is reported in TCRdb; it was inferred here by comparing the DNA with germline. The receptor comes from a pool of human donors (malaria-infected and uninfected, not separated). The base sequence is TGTGCTCTTGGGACCTCTATTCCTACAGCGTGGGAGTACACCGATAAACTCATCTTT. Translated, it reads CALGTSIPTAWEYTDKLIF.